The 18 T cell receptor beta chains presented below share a single source sample, sequenced in a study of breast tumors, draining lymph nodes, adjacent tissues. The lymph nodes were axillary draining lymph nodes from breast cancer patients. TCRdb processed the multiplex PCR reads anew with MiXCR; each CDR3 protein has one entry. This sample has tens of thousands of distinct CDR3 sequences, with 15% to 20% found just once. What was sequenced was axillary lymph node tissue. These receptors were obtained from a female donor with breast cancer. Some clones in this sample may be carry-over from other donors' samples.

V usage is TRBV4-1 and J usage is TRBJ2-1, with D possibly being TRBD1 (6 bases). Germline-derived CDR1 and CDR2 are MGHRA and YSYEKL. CDR3 length: 15 residues. Trimming removed 2 bases from V and 10 bases from J, with 18 bases in between. CDR3 in DNA: TGCGCCAGCAGCCAATCCGAATACAGGGCACACGAGCAGTTCTTC. Translating gives CASSQSEYRAHEQFF.

Concerning this clonotype itself: This may arise from a read error, as a much more abundant clone is one base away. The gene calls are TRBV6-1 and TRBJ2-5, with 7 bases matching TRBD1. CDR1 and CDR2 (germline): MNHNS, SASEGT. The CDR3 covers 14 residues. Here the CDR3 DNA reads TGTCCCACCAAGACAGGGTTTTGGCAAGAGACCCAGTACTTC. Encoded protein: CPTKTGFWQETQYF.

This clonotype showed up many times. The genes are TRBV4-2 and TRBJ2-3, with D possibly being TRBD2 (5 bases). Per germline, CDR1 LGHNA and CDR2 YNFKEQ. CDR3 length equals 14 residues. With 1 base removed from V and 2 bases from J, the gap between germline ends came to 7 bases. The CDR3: CASSQGLLTDTQYF. CDR3 DNA: TGTGCCAGCAGCCAAGGACTACTCACAGATACGCAGTATTTT.

In regard to this clonotype: Being one base from a much bigger clone, this may be a read error. The chain couples TRBV7-9 to TRBJ2-7, with TRBD2 identical over 10 bases. The CDR3 has 15 residues. CDR1 SEHNR and CDR2 FQNEAQ come from the germline V gene (reference sequence). J lost 2 bases, V lost 3 bases, and 4 bases had no gene match. CDR3 in DNA: TGTGCCAGCAGCTTTACTAGCGGGACCACCTACGAGCAGTACTTC. This codes for CASSFTSGTTYEQYF.

In this sample, this clonotype turned up many times. The CDR3 region is CASSGIGGGRAFAQETQYF. For the CDR3, the DNA is TGTGCCAGTAGTGGGATAGGTGGCGGGAGGGCCTTTGCACAAGAGACCCAGTACTTC. V and J are TRBV19 and TRBJ2-5; 9 bases agree with TRBD2. Trimming cost V 5 bases and J 2 bases; bases outside gene matches: 18. In germline, CDR1 is LNHDA, CDR2 SQIVND (reference sequence). This CDR3 comprises 19 residues.

This clonotype was picked up a small number of times. Possible read error: a much larger clone is one base away. V is TRBV7-9 and J is TRBJ2-3; 7 bases align to TRBD2. After removal of 5 bases from V and 4 bases from J, the junction contained 18 bases not matched to a gene. Germline V lookup: CDR1 SEHNR, CDR2 FQNEAQ (reference sequence). The CDR3 totals 18 residues. Here the CDR3 DNA reads TGTGCCAGCAGCCAAGACACCCCGTGGCTTAGCGGGTCAGATACGCAGTATTTT. It encodes CASSQDTPWLSGSDTQYF.

This clonotype was recorded many times. The V call is TRBV2, the J call TRBJ2-7; unclear D gene. CDR3 size: 12 residues. The germline gives CDR1 SNHLY, CDR2 FYNNEI. V lost 6 bases to trimming and J lost 7 bases, with 13 bases between them. The CDR3 region is CASSLARVEQYF. CDR3 sequence (DNA): TGTGCCAGCAGCCTCGCTAGAGTAGAGCAGTACTTC.

In its sample, this clonotype was seen once. A single base separates this from a much larger clone, so it may be a read error. This chain links TRBV14 with TRBJ2-1; tentatively, D is TRBD1 (5 bases). The germline V gene has CDR1 SGHDN and CDR2 FVKESK. This CDR3 region has 11 residues. The CDR3 reads CASSLGRGISF. CDR3 nucleotide sequence: TGTGCCAGCAGCCTCGGTAGGGGCATCAGCTTC.

The chain uses TRBV30 and TRBJ2-7, with D perhaps matching TRBD2 (5 bases). The CDR3 length is 13 residues. V lost 4 bases and J lost 3, with 13 bases in between. Germline V lookup: CDR1 GTSNPN, CDR2 SVGIG (reference sequence). The CDR3 reads CAWNVGESYEQYF. DNA for the CDR3: TGTGCCTGGAATGTTGGGGAGAGCTACGAGCAGTACTTC. Filled out from reference TRBV30 and TRBJ2-7, the complete variable domain reads SQTIHQWPATLVQPVGSPLSLECTVEGTSNPNLYWYRQAAGRGLQLLFYSVGIGQISSEVPQNLSASRPQDRQFILSSKKLLLSDSGFYLCAWNVGESYEQYFGPGTRLTVT.

The table lists this clonotype with many counts. This chain links TRBV28 with TRBJ2-1, with D perhaps matching TRBD1 (5 bases). The germline V and J ends were trimmed by 6 bases and 6 bases, with 9 bases remaining between them. This CDR3 spans 12 amino acids. Germline CDR1 and CDR2: MDHEN and SYDVKM. Here the CDR3 reads CASRGLGNEQFF. CDR3 nucleotides: TGTGCCAGCAGGGGGCTAGGCAATGAGCAGTTCTTC.

This clonotype has just a few counts. A much larger clone lies a single base off, so this may be a read error. V and J are TRBV20-1 and TRBJ2-7; TRBD2 agrees at 10 bases. The CDR3 is 14 amino acids. The germline V gene encodes CDR1 DFQATT and CDR2 SNEGSKA (reference sequence). CDR3 residues: CGARRTSGAYEQYF. CDR3 DNA sequence: TGCGGTGCTAGAAGGACTAGCGGAGCCTACGAGCAGTACTTC.

This clonotype was picked up many times. The CDR3 region is CASKRRQGGNEQFF. The CDR3 nucleotides are TGTGCCAGCAAGAGGAGACAGGGTGGCAATGAGCAGTTCTTC. The V gene is TRBV6-2 or TRBV6-3, the J gene TRBJ2-1; 7 bases align to TRBD1. With V trimmed by 7 bases and J by 6 bases, 9 bases remained unmatched. The CDR3 spans 14 residues. The germline V gene encodes CDR1 MNHEY and CDR2 SVGEGT.

Comment on this clonotype: At one boundary the junction diverges from the germline segment, which might be a read error. J is TRBJ2-7 and V is TRBV4-3, with 12 bases matching TRBD2. Germline lookup yields CDR1 LGHNA and CDR2 YSLEER. CDR3 size: 21 residues. The CDR3 nucleotides are TGCGCCAGCAGCCAAGTGGGCCCTAGCGGGAGGGCGGGACAGCTCGAATACGGGCAGTACTTC. This sequence encodes CASSQVGPSGRAGQLEYGQYF.

This clonotype has a count of ten or more. The chain carries TRBV19 and TRBJ2-2; 8 nucleotides line up with TRBD2. Germline CDR1 is LNHDA and CDR2 is SQIVND (reference sequence). The CDR3 has 17 residues. The V and J ends lost 5 bases and 3 bases, in that order; junction bases with no gene match: 11. Written as DNA, the CDR3 is TGTGCCAGTAGTCCCCAGCGGGAGCAAGGGGACACCGGGGAGCTGTTTTTT. Translation gives CASSPQREQGDTGELFF.

This clonotype came up once. A much larger clone lies one base from this, so it may be a read error. The rearrangement uses TRBV6-1 and TRBJ2-1; TRBD1 matches at 10 bases. The CDR3 is 14 amino acids. Germline-derived CDR1 and CDR2 are MNHNS and SASEGT. V lost 9 bases and J lost 8; bases outside the gene matches: 10. The CDR3 DNA reads TGTGCCAGTCCCCGGGACAGGGGTTCGCATGAGCAGTTCTTC. Translating it yields CASPRDRGSHEQFF.

The V and J genes are TRBV5-4 and TRBJ1-4, with 11 bases lining up with TRBD1. The CDR3 totals 15 residues. Trimming took 4 bases from V and 8 from J; bases not matched to a gene: 7. Germline V lookup: CDR1 SGHNT, CDR2 YYREEE (reference sequence). CDR3 in DNA: TGTGCCAGCAGCCAGATGGACAGGGGGCGAGAAAAACTGTTTTTT. It yields the protein CASSQMDRGREKLFF.

The rearrangement uses TRBV19 and TRBJ2-7; the D gene is possibly TRBD1 (6 bases). CDR3 size: 13 residues. Looked up from germline, CDR1 is LNHDA and CDR2 is SQIVND (reference sequence). Trimming cost V 10 bases and J 5 bases, with 18 bases left between them. CDR3 amino acids: CATALQGGDEQYF. The DNA of the CDR3 is TGTGCCACAGCCCTACAGGGTGGGGACGAGCAGTACTTC.

This clonotype came up many times. V usage is TRBV24-1 and J usage is TRBJ1-5; 7 bases are shared with TRBD1. The CDR3 extends over 14 amino acids. The V segment lost 4 bases and the J segment 2 bases; nucleotides outside the gene matches: 1. Germline V gene lookup returns CDR1 KGHDR and CDR2 SFDVKD. The CDR3 nucleotides read TGTGCCACCAGTGAACAGGGGCGCAATCAGCCCCAGCATTTT. This codes for CATSEQGRNQPQHF.